Following are 3 T cell receptor beta chains from one sample sequenced in a study of blood T cells in healthy people across ages (dated by TCRdb to 2015 to 2017). Receptor amplification or capture employed 5' RACE. TCRdb names Illumina HiSeq 2500 as the instrument used. A second roughly 6 to 12 cycle PCR used a sample-barcoded 5' primer and a J-beta primer mix. In TCRdb, the public reads were trimmed at Q25 with fastp and aligned with MiXCR, with productive beta chains retained. Rows merge per CDR3 protein into single entries with the most common DNA and genes. The sample table holds over 500,000 distinct CDR3 sequences, of which around 50% were seen once. Jointly, the top ten make up around an eighth of the sample. The sequencing sample was made of blood. The receptors come from an elderly woman in good health.

Turning to this clonotype: At one end, the junction sequence differs from germline, possibly due to a read error. V is TRBV4-3 and J is TRBJ2-3; 8 nucleotides align to TRBD2. Germline CDR1 and CDR2: LGHNA and YSLEER. The CDR3 spans 18 residues. The CDR3 spells CASSQDTVLAGSTDTQYF. The CDR3 nucleotides are TGCGCCAGCAGTCAAGATACCGTGCTAGCGGGTAGCACAGATACGCAGTATTTT.

In its sample, this clonotype was seen once. The rearrangement links TRBV12-3 or TRBV12-4 to TRBJ2-1; D is unresolved. CDR3 length: 11 residues. V lost 7 bases and J 8 bases, leaving 9 bases between the germline ends. The CDR3 reads CASTKGYEQFF. For the CDR3, the DNA is TGTGCCAGCACCAAGGGCTATGAGCAGTTCTTC.

In this sample, this clonotype turned up once. The chain uses TRBV6-2 or TRBV6-3 and TRBJ1-1; D gene unclear. CDR1 is MNHEY, CDR2 SVGEGT, per germline. The V end was cut by 4 bases, the J end by 6 bases, with 15 bases between. The CDR3 has 14 residues. The CDR3 region is CASSLERAYPEAFF. Written as DNA, the CDR3 is TGTGCCAGCAGTTTGGAAAGGGCGTATCCTGAAGCTTTCTTT.